This entry lists 17 T cell receptor beta chains sequenced from one sample in a study of blood T cell repertoires in COVID-19. The repertoire was sequenced with immunoSEQ multiplex PCR; TCRdb's copy has only in-frame clones and lacks some. The sample has some 350,000 clones, about 90% seen once. Specimen: PBMCs or T cells enriched from blood (not recorded which). All receptors derive from a woman aged 25 to 45 who had recovered from COVID-19.

CDR3 sequence (DNA): TGTGCCAGCAGCGAACCGGGGACTGGGCATGAGCAGTTCTTC. The encoded protein is CASSEPGTGHEQFF. V gene TRBV14 combines with J gene TRBJ2-1, with D maybe TRBD2 (6 bases). The V gene's germline CDR1 is SGHDN and CDR2 FVKESK. The CDR3 loop spans 14 amino acids. V lost 5 bases, J lost 8 bases, and 16 bases lay in between.

The chain recombines TRBV3-1 (or the pseudogene TRBV3-2) with TRBJ1-1; D unclear. V was trimmed by 1 base and J by 2 bases, leaving 8 bases between them. The CDR3 sequence is 14 residues long. Germline values: CDR1 LGHDT, CDR2 YNNKEL (reference sequence). As DNA, the CDR3 is TGTGCCAGCAGCCAAGTCGACACTAACACTGAAGCTTTCTTT. Amino acid sequence: CASSQVDTNTEAFF.

The chain recombines TRBV13 with TRBJ2-3; 8 nucleotides line up with TRBD2. The V segment lost 1 base and the J segment 3 bases; nucleotides outside the gene matches: 3. CDR3 length: 15 amino acids. Germline V gene data show CDR1 as PRHDT and CDR2 as FYEKMQ (reference sequence). The CDR3 bases are TGTGCCAGCAGCTTAGAGGCTAGCGGGACAGATACGCAGTATTTT. Its protein is CASSLEASGTDTQYF.

V and J are TRBV27 and TRBJ2-3; 13 bases agree with TRBD2. The V and J ends lost 4 bases and 2 bases, in that order; junction bases with no gene match: 15. The V gene's germline CDR1 is MNHEY and CDR2 SMNVEV (reference sequence). The CDR3 totals 20 residues. The CDR3 region is CASSYLLLAGGSSPTDTQYF. The CDR3 DNA is TGTGCCAGCAGTTACTTACTACTAGCGGGAGGGTCCTCTCCCACAGATACGCAGTATTTT.

J is TRBJ1-5 and V is TRBV19, with 8 positions matching TRBD1. Losses at the gene ends were 7 bases for V and 7 bases for J; bases not matched to a gene: 9. This CDR3 contains 14 residues. Germline V gene lookup returns CDR1 LNHDA and CDR2 SQIVND (reference sequence). This CDR3 is CASTDNYRGQPQHF. CDR3 nucleotides: TGTGCCAGTACCGACAATTACAGGGGGCAGCCCCAGCATTTT.

The rearrangement links TRBV6-5 to TRBJ1-1; D possibly corresponds to TRBD1 (5 bases). Between the trimmed V and J ends, which lost 7 bases and 3 bases, there was a span of 12 bases. Germline V gene lookup returns CDR1 MNHEY and CDR2 SVGAGI. CDR3 length equals 13 residues. CDR3 in DNA: TGTGCCAGCATCGGGCGGGGGTACACTGAAGCTTTCTTT. Residues: CASIGRGYTEAFF.

The chain combines TRBV7-9 with TRBJ1-2; D is perhaps TRBD1 (6 bases). Per the germline V gene, CDR1 is SEHNR and CDR2 is FQNEAQ (reference sequence). Trimming left V 0 bases short and J 4 bases short, with 15 bases between. The CDR3 is 16 residues long. The CDR3 DNA is TGTGCCAGCAGCTTAGCACAGGGTAGCCCCTCCTATGGCTACACCTTC. Its translation is CASSLAQGSPSYGYTF.

The CDR3 bases are TGTGCCAGCAGTGGCCGAACAGGGTCCGGCTATGGCTACACCTTC. It codes for CASSGRTGSGYGYTF. The J gene is TRBJ1-2, the V gene TRBV25-1; possibly TRBD1 for D (6 bases). The V end was cut by 4 bases, the J end by 4 bases, with 16 bases between. CDR1 is MGHDK and CDR2 is SYGVNS in the germline V gene. The CDR3 has 15 residues.

The CDR3 reads CASSAQGLSNEKLFF. The DNA for the CDR3 is TGCGCCAGCAGCGCCCAGGGACTGAGTAATGAAAAACTGTTTTTT. This chain links TRBV5-1 with TRBJ1-4, with D perhaps TRBD1 (5 bases). Per the germline V gene, CDR1 is SGHRS and CDR2 is YFSETQ. With 4 bases removed from V and 4 bases from J, the gap between germline ends came to 14 bases. The length of the CDR3 is 15 residues. Full variable domain (remainder filled in from reference TRBV5-1 and TRBJ1-4): KAGVTQTPRYLIKTRGQQVTLSCSPISGHRSVSWYQQTPGQGLQFLFEYFSETQRNKGNFPGRFSGRQFSNSRSEMNVSTLELGDSALYLCASSAQGLSNEKLFFGSGTQLSVL.

The chain employs TRBV3-1 (or the pseudogene TRBV3-2) and TRBJ2-7; TRBD1 matches 8 bases. V lost 1 base to trimming and J lost 2 bases; unmatched junction nucleotides: 7. Germline CDR1 reads LGHDT; CDR2 reads YNNKEL (reference sequence). The CDR3 extends over 16 amino acids. The CDR3 loop reads CASSQGTGLGTYEQYF. The CDR3 region has the DNA TGTGCCAGCAGCCAAGGGACAGGGTTGGGAACCTACGAGCAGTACTTC.

This rearrangement joins TRBV15 to TRBJ2-3; TRBD2 might be the D (6 bases). CDR1 is LNHNV and CDR2 is YYDKDF in the germline V gene (reference sequence). The V end lost 0 bases, the J end lost 2 bases, and 12 bases lay between the germline ends. This CDR3 spans 16 amino acids. As DNA, the CDR3 is TGTGCCACCAGCAGAGATGGGCAGGGACTCACAGATACGCAGTATTTT. It is translated as CATSRDGQGLTDTQYF.

The chain links TRBV7-2 to TRBJ2-1; TRBD2 agrees at 10 bases. From germline, CDR1 is SGHTA and CDR2 FQGNSA. J lost 8 bases, V lost 5 bases, and 9 bases had no gene match. The CDR3 length is 15 residues. The CDR3 sequence is CASSQSGGEGDEQFF. For the CDR3, the DNA is TGTGCCAGCAGCCAGAGCGGGGGGGAAGGGGATGAGCAGTTCTTC.

The V gene is TRBV7-8, the J gene TRBJ2-2; 10 nucleotides match TRBD1. The ends lost 6 bases at V and 7 bases at J; junction bases unmatched: 8. CDR1 SGHVS and CDR2 FQNEAQ come from the germline V gene. This CDR3 region has 15 residues. The CDR3 loop is CASRLRQGAGGELFF. CDR3 bases: TGTGCCAGCAGACTACGACAGGGGGCAGGCGGGGAGCTGTTTTTT.

This clone was observed once. The chain carries TRBV28 and TRBJ1-3; D gene unclear. Per germline, CDR1 MDHEN and CDR2 SYDVKM. CDR3 length: 15 residues. Deletions cut 2 bases from V and 0 bases from J, with 8 bases between. CDR3 bases: TGTGCCAGCAGTTTACGGGGAAACTCTGGAAACACCATATATTTT. Translation gives CASSLRGNSGNTIYF.

V and J are TRBV2 and TRBJ1-2; 7 bases map to TRBD1. The V gene's germline CDR1 is SNHLY and CDR2 FYNNEI. After removal of 5 bases from V and 0 bases from J, the junction contained 0 bases not matched to a gene. This CDR3 contains 13 residues. CDR3 DNA: TGTGCCAGCAGTCAGGGGGCTAACTATGGCTACACCTTC. It specifies CASSQGANYGYTF.

V and J are TRBV28 and TRBJ1-6; 7 bases agree with TRBD1. The length of the CDR3 is 16 residues. V was pared by 5 bases and J by 8 bases, with 12 bases of the junction left unmatched. The germline CDR1 and CDR2 sequences are MDHEN and SYDVKM. The CDR3 coding sequence is TGTGCCAGCAGTCCATTTGCCGGGACAGAGGATTCACCCCTCCACTTT. This gives the protein CASSPFAGTEDSPLHF.

V and J are TRBV27 and TRBJ2-2; the D gene is possibly TRBD1 (6 bases). The V gene lost 0 bases and the J gene lost 7 bases, with 6 bases spanning the gap. The CDR3 extends over 13 amino acids. Germline CDR1 MNHEY, CDR2 SMNVEV (reference sequence). In DNA, the CDR3 is TGTGCCAGCAGTTTATCGGACAGCGGGGAGCTGTTTTTT. It codes for CASSLSDSGELFF.